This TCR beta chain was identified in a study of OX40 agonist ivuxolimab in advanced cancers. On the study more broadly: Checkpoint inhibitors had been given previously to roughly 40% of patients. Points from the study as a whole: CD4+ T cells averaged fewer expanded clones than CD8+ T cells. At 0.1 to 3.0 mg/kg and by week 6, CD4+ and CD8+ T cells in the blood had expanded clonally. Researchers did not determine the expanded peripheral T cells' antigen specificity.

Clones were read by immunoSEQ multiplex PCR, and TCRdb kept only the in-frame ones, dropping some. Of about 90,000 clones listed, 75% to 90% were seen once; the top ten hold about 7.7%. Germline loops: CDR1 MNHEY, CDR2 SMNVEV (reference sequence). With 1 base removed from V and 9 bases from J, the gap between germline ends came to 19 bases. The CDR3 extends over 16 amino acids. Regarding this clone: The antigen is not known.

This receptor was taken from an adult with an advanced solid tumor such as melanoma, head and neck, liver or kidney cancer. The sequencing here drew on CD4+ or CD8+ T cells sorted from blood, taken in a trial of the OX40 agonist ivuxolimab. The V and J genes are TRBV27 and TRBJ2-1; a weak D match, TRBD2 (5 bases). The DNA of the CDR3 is TGTGCCAGCAGTTTATATCCAGCGGAGATTGTATCTGAGCAGTTCTTC. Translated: CASSLYPAEIVSEQFF.